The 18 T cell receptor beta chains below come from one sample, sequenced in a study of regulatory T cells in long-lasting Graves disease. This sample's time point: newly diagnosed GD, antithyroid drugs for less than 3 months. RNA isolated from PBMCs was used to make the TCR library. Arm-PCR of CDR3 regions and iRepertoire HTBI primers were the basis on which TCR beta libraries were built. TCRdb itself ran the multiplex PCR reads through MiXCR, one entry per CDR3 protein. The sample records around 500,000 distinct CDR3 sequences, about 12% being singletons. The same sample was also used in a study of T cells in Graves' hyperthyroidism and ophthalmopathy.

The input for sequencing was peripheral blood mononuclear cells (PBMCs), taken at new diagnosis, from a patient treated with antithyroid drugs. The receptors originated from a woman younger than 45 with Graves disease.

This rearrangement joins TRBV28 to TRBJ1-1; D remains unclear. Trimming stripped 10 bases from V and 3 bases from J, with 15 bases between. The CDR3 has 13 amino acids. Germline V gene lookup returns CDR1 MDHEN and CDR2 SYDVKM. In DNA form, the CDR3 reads TGTGCCACCGTCGAAGGGATTTACACTGAAGCTTTCTTT. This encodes CATVEGIYTEAFF. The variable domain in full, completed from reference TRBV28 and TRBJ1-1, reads DVKVTQSSRYLVKRTGEKVFLECVQDMDHENMFWYRQDPGLGLRLIYFSYDVKMKEKGDIPEGYSVSREKKERFSLILESASTNQTSMYLCATVEGIYTEAFFGQGTRLTVV.

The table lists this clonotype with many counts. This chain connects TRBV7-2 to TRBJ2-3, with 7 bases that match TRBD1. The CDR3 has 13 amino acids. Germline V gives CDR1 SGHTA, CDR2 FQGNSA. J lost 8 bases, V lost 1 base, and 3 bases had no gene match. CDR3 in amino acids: CASSLGTGPTQYF. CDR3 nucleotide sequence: TGTGCCAGCAGCTTAGGGACAGGACCTACGCAGTATTTT.

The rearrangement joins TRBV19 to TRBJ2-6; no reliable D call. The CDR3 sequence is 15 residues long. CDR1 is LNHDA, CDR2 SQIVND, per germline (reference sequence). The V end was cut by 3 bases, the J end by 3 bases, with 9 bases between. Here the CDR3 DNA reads TGTGCCAGTAGTATTCCCGGGTTTGGGGCCAACGTCCTGACTTTC. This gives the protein CASSIPGFGANVLTF. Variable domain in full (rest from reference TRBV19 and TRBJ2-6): DGGITQSPKYLFRKEGQNVTLSCEQNLNHDAMYWYRQDPGQGLRLIYYSQIVNDFQKGDIAEGYSVSREKKESFPLTVTSAQKNPTAFYLCASSIPGFGANVLTFGAGSRLTVL.

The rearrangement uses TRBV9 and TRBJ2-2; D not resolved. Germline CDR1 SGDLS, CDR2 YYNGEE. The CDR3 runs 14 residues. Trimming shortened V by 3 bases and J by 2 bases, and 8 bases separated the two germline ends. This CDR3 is CASSAIPNTGELFF. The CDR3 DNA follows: TGTGCCAGCAGCGCCATACCTAACACCGGGGAGCTGTTTTTT.

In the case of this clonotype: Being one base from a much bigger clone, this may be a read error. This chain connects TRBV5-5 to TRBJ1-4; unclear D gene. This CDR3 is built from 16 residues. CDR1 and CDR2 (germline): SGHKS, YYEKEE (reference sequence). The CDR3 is CASSLNHRRRNEELFF. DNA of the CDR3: TGTGCCAGCAGCTTAAATCATCGACGCCGTAATGAAGAACTGTTTTTT. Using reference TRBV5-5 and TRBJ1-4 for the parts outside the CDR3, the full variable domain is DAGVTQSPTHLIKTRGQQVTLRCSPISGHKSVSWYQQVLGQGPQFIFQYYEKEERGRGNFPDRFSARQFPNYSSELNVNALLLGDSALYLCASSLNHRRRNEELFFGSGTQLSVL.

Here the CDR3 reads CASSTDRGNTEAFF. The CDR3 nucleotides read TGTGCCAGTAGTACCGACAGGGGGAACACTGAAGCTTTCTTT. The V call is TRBV19, the J call TRBJ1-1; 8 nucleotides line up with TRBD1. Germline loops: CDR1 LNHDA, CDR2 SQIVND (reference sequence). This CDR3 comprises 14 residues. With V trimmed by 4 bases and J by 1 base, 2 bases remained unmatched.

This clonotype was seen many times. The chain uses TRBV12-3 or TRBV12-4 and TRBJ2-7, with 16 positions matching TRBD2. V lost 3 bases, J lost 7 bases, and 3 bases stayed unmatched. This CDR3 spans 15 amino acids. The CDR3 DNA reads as TGTGCCAGCAGTTTTCTGGGACTAGCGGGGGGGGAGCAGTACTTC. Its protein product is CASSFLGLAGGEQYF.

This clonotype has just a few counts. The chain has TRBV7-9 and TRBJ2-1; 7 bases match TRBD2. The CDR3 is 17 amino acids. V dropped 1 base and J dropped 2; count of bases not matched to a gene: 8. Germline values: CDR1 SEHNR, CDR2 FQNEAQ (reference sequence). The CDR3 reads CASSLGATSSTYNEQFF. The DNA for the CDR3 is TGTGCCAGCAGCTTAGGGGCGACTAGCAGCACCTACAATGAGCAGTTCTTC. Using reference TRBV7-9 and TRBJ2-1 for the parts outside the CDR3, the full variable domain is DTGVSQNPRHKITKRGQNVTFRCDPISEHNRLYWYRQTLGQGPEFLTYFQNEAQLEKSRLLSDRFSAERPKGSFSTLEIQRTEQGDSAMYLCASSLGATSSTYNEQFFGPGTRLTVL.

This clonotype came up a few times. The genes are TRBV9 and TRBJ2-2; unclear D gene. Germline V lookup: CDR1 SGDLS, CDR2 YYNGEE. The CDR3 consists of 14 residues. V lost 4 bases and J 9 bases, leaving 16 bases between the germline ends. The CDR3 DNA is TGTGCCAGCAGCTTCGGACCTCTTGGGTGGGAGCTGTTTTTT. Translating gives CASSFGPLGWELFF.

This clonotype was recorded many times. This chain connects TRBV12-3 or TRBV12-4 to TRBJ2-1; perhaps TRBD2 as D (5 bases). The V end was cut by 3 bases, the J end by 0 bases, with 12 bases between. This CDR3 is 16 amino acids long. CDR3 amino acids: CASSFEGSISYNEQFF. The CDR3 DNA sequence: TGTGCCAGCAGTTTTGAGGGCAGTATCTCCTACAATGAGCAGTTCTTC.

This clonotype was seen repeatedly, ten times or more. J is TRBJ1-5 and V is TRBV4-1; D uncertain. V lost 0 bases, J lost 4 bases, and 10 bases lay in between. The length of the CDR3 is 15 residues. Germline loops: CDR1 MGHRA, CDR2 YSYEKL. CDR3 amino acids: CASSQDPRLNQPQHF. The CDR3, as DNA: TGCGCCAGCAGCCAAGACCCCAGATTAAATCAGCCCCAGCATTTT.

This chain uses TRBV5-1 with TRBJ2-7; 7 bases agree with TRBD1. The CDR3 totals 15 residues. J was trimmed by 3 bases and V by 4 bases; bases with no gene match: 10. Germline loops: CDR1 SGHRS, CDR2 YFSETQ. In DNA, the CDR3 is TGCGCCAGCAGCCCCCAACTGACAGGGATCTACGAGCAGTACTTC. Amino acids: CASSPQLTGIYEQYF.

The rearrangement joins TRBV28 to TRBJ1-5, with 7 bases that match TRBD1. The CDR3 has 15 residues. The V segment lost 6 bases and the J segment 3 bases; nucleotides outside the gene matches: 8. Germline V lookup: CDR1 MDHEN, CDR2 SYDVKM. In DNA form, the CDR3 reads TGTGCCAGCAGGCCCGACAGGGAAATCAATCAGCCCCAGCATTTT. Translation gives CASRPDREINQPQHF.

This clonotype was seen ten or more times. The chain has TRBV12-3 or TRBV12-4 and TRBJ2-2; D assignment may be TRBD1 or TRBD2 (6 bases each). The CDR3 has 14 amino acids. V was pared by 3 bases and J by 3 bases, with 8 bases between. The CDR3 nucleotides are TGTGCCAGCAGTTTGGAGGGGGACACCGGGGAGCTGTTTTTT. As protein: CASSLEGDTGELFF.

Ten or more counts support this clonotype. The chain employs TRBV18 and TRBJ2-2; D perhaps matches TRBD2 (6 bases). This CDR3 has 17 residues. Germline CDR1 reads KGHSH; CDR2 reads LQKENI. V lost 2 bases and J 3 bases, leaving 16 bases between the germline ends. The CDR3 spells CASSPEETGLYTGELFF. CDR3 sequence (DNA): TGTGCCAGCTCACCAGAGGAAACGGGACTTTACACCGGGGAGCTGTTTTTT.

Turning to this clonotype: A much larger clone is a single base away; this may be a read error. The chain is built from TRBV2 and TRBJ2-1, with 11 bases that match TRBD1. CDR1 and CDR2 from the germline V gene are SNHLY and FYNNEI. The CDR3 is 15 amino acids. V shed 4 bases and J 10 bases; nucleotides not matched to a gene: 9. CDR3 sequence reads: CASSVGDRGFYEQFF. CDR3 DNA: TGTGCCAGCAGTGTCGGGGACAGGGGGTTCTACGAGCAGTTCTTC.

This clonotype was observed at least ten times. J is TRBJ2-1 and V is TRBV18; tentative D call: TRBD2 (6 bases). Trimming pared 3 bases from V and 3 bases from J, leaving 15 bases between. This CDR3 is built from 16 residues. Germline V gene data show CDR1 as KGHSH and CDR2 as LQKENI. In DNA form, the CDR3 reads TGTGCCAGCTCACCTTTAGCGGATCCCCTCTACAATGAGCAGTTCTTC. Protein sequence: CASSPLADPLYNEQFF. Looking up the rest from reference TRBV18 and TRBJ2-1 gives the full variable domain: NAGVMQNPRHLVRRRGQEARLRCSPMKGHSHVYWYRQLPEEGLKFMVYLQKENIIDESGMPKERFSAEFPKEGPSILRIQQVVRGDSAAYFCASSPLADPLYNEQFFGPGTRLTVL.

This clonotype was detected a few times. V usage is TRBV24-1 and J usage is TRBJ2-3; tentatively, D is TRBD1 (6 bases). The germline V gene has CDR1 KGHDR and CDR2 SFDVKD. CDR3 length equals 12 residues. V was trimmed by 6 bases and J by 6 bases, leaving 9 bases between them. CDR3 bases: TGTGCCACCAGTCAGAGGGGGGATACGCAGTATTTT. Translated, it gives CATSQRGDTQYF.